Below, 29 T cell receptor beta chains from the same sample are listed, as sequenced in a study of shared clonotypes between healthy human individuals. Produced via immunoSEQ multiplex PCR; TCRdb's table is partial and in-frame only. There are fewer than 650,000 clones in the sample; around 78% occur only once, and 13% lies in the top ten. Material for sequencing was PBMCs. The origin of the receptors is a woman aged 40-49 years in good health. Some clones in this sample may be carry-over from other donors' samples.

This chain uses TRBV5-6 with TRBJ1-1; D uncertain. With 0 bases removed from V and 1 base from J, the gap between germline ends came to 13 bases. CDR3 length equals 16 residues. CDR1 and CDR2 (germline): SGHDT, YYEEEE. This CDR3 reads CASSLATSTANTEAFF. CDR3 bases: TGTGCCAGCAGCTTGGCCACTAGTACGGCGAACACTGAAGCTTTCTTT.

J is TRBJ1-3 and V is TRBV29-1, with 7 bases lining up with TRBD1. Germline CDR1 reads SQVTM; CDR2 reads ANQGSEA. The CDR3 is made up of 17 amino acids. After removal of 4 bases from V and 1 base from J, the junction contained 13 bases not matched to a gene. This chain's CDR3 is CSVVVPGGGLSGNTIYF. DNA of the CDR3: TGCAGCGTTGTTGTACCAGGGGGGGGTCTTTCTGGAAACACCATATATTTT.

The rearrangement links TRBV2 to TRBJ2-6; D unclear. Germline assignment: CDR1 SNHLY and CDR2 FYNNEI. With 1 base removed from V and 2 bases from J, the gap between germline ends came to 9 bases. CDR3 length: 16 amino acids. CDR3 DNA: TGTGCCAGCAGTGAAGGGCATGGGCCTGGGGCCAACGTCCTGACTTTC. It encodes CASSEGHGPGANVLTF.

The CDR3 loop is CASSTPLRGRSTDTQYF. The CDR3 coding sequence is TGTGCCAGCAGCACTCCACTGCGGGGGAGGAGCACAGATACGCAGTATTTT. The chain recombines TRBV7-9 with TRBJ2-3; 7 nucleotides match TRBD2. From germline, CDR1 is SEHNR and CDR2 FQNEAQ (reference sequence). V was clipped by 5 bases and J by 0 bases; unmatched bases: 11. The CDR3 length is 17 residues.

This clone was picked up a small number of times. The chain couples TRBV19 to TRBJ2-7, with D possibly TRBD1 on 5 matching bases. CDR1 is LNHDA and CDR2 is SQIVND in the germline V gene (reference sequence). The CDR3 length is 13 residues. Trimming took off 5 bases at V and 4 bases at J, with 12 bases between the two ends. The CDR3 loop is CASSQVGPYEQYF. CDR3 DNA sequence: TGTGCCAGTAGTCAGGTGGGGCCATACGAGCAGTACTTC. Full variable domain (rest looked up from reference TRBV19 and TRBJ2-7): DGGITQSPKYLFRKEGQNVTLSCEQNLNHDAMYWYRQDPGQGLRLIYYSQIVNDFQKGDIAEGYSVSREKKESFPLTVTSAQKNPTAFYLCASSQVGPYEQYFGPGTRLTVT.

The chain couples TRBV11-3 to TRBJ2-5; 7 positions agree with TRBD2. J lost 5 bases, V lost 2 bases, and 8 bases had no gene match. CDR1 and CDR2 (germline): SGHNT, YENEEA. The CDR3 contains 15 residues. The CDR3 DNA is TGTGCCAGCAGCTTATCGGCGGGAGCTCTGGAGACCCAGTACTTC. Translating gives CASSLSAGALETQYF.

V and J are TRBV29-1 and TRBJ2-3, with 7 bases lining up with TRBD1. Germline trimming cut 2 bases from V and 6 bases from J; bases unmatched to any gene: 5. The CDR3 has 13 amino acids. Germline-derived CDR1 and CDR2 are SQVTM and ANQGSEA. The CDR3, as DNA: TGCAGCGTTGAACGTTCCAGGGGGGATACGCAGTATTTT. Translated, it gives CSVERSRGDTQYF.

The chain carries TRBV7-9 and TRBJ1-5; D is ambiguous. Germline CDR1 reads SEHNR; CDR2 reads FQNEAQ (reference sequence). The CDR3 contains 14 residues. Trimming pared 5 bases from V and 2 bases from J, leaving 10 bases between. The CDR3 bases are TGTGCCAGCAGCCCAGGCTTGGGCAATCAGCCCCAGCATTTT. This sequence encodes CASSPGLGNQPQHF.

The chain couples TRBV28 to TRBJ2-7; D is tentatively TRBD1 or TRBD2 (5 bases each). The CDR3 covers 14 residues. Germline V gives CDR1 MDHEN, CDR2 SYDVKM. Trimming took off 7 bases at V and 3 bases at J, with 16 bases between the two ends. CDR3 protein: CASTPPGRFYEQYF. The CDR3 nucleotides are TGTGCCAGCACTCCCCCGGGGCGCTTCTACGAGCAGTACTTC.

This clone was seen a few times. Other DNA sequences within the sample encode an identical CDR3. This chain uses TRBV18 with TRBJ2-5, with D perhaps TRBD2 (5 bases). CDR1 is KGHSH and CDR2 is LQKENI in the germline V gene. This CDR3 region has 13 residues. Deletions cut 6 bases from V and 4 bases from J, with 12 bases between. CDR3: CASSGPRGETQYF. The DNA of the CDR3 is TGTGCCAGCTCCGGGCCTCGGGGAGAGACCCAGTACTTC.

The rearrangement joins TRBV4-3 to TRBJ2-3; D might be TRBD1 or TRBD2, each matching 5 bases. This CDR3 is 15 amino acids long. Germline CDR1 is LGHNA and CDR2 is YSLEER. V was cut by 2 bases and J by 6 bases, with 15 bases left in between. The CDR3, as DNA: TGCGCCAGCAGCCAATTGTCCAGAGAGGGGGATACGCAGTATTTT. Amino acid sequence: CASSQLSREGDTQYF.

This chain connects TRBV9 to TRBJ2-5, with D perhaps matching TRBD1 (6 bases). V lost 0 bases and J 5 bases, leaving 11 bases between the germline ends. The CDR3 has 14 residues. Germline V gives CDR1 SGDLS, CDR2 YYNGEE. CDR3 DNA sequence: TGTGCCAGCAGCGTAGGGAGGCAGGGGGAGACCCAGTACTTC. Amino acids: CASSVGRQGETQYF.

The V call is TRBV7-2, the J call TRBJ2-7; TRBD1 or TRBD2 may be the D gene (5 bases each). The CDR3 totals 13 residues. Germline lookup yields CDR1 SGHTA and CDR2 FQGNSA. Trimming stripped 5 bases from V and 7 bases from J, with 15 bases between. The CDR3, as DNA: TGTGCCAGCAGCCTACTAGTCTCAGGGGAGCAGTACTTC. Translating it yields CASSLLVSGEQYF.

Concerning this clone itself: Other DNA variants within this sample encode the same CDR3. The rearrangement joins TRBV19 to TRBJ1-4, with D maybe TRBD1 (6 bases). The CDR3 covers 14 residues. The V gene's germline CDR1 is LNHDA and CDR2 SQIVND (reference sequence). Trimming took 3 bases from V and 8 from J, leaving 13 bases between them. The CDR3 protein is CASSIGGADEKLFF. The CDR3, as DNA: TGTGCCAGTAGTATTGGGGGCGCGGACGAAAAACTGTTTTTT.

A word on this clone: Since a much larger clone is just one base distant, this may be a read error. V is TRBV4-3 and J is TRBJ1-1; no firm D call. The CDR3 has 14 residues. CDR1 LGHNA and CDR2 YSLEER come from the germline V gene. The CDR3 nucleotides are TGCGCCAGCAGCCAACGTACGTCGAGCACTGTAGCTTTCTTT. It yields the protein CASSQRTSSTVAFF.

The V gene is TRBV7-3, the J gene TRBJ2-3, with TRBD2 matching 9 bases. The CDR3 has 17 residues. Trimming took 4 bases from V and 1 from J; bases not matched to a gene: 9. The germline gives CDR1 SGHTA, CDR2 FQGTGA. CDR3 DNA sequence: TGTGCCAGCAGCTCCACCTTAGCGGGAGCGGGCACAGATACGCAGTATTTT. Its translation: CASSSTLAGAGTDTQYF.

This chain links TRBV7-2 with TRBJ2-5, with 10 bases matching TRBD2. CDR3 length equals 15 residues. J was trimmed by 5 bases and V by 6 bases; bases with no gene match: 9. Looked up from germline, CDR1 is SGHTA and CDR2 is FQGNSA. CDR3 sequence reads: CASRRSGLASETQYF. For the CDR3, the DNA is TGTGCCAGCAGGCGCTCGGGACTAGCGAGCGAGACCCAGTACTTC.

The J gene is TRBJ2-1, the V gene TRBV5-1; 9 bases agree with TRBD2. This CDR3 comprises 16 residues. CDR1 is SGHRS, CDR2 YFSETQ, per germline. V lost 6 bases to trimming and J lost 6 bases; unmatched junction nucleotides: 13. The CDR3 sequence is CASTLSGGRGANEQFF. CDR3 bases: TGCGCCAGCACCCTAAGCGGCGGGAGGGGGGCCAATGAGCAGTTCTTC.

The chain uses TRBV29-1 and TRBJ1-3; 7 bases are shared with TRBD1. V gave up 6 bases and J gave up 0 bases; unmatched junction bases: 5. The CDR3 runs 14 residues. Per the germline V gene, CDR1 is SQVTM and CDR2 is ANQGSEA. CDR3 sequence reads: CSVHRGSSGNTIYF. DNA for the CDR3: TGCAGCGTCCACAGGGGAAGCTCTGGAAACACCATATATTTT.

The V call is TRBV7-2, the J call TRBJ2-7; the D gene is possibly TRBD1 (5 bases). CDR1 and CDR2 (germline): SGHTA, FQGNSA. Trimming took 2 bases from V and 2 from J, leaving 10 bases between them. CDR3 length: 14 amino acids. CDR3 sequence: CASSLWAGPYEQYF. For the CDR3, the DNA is TGTGCCAGCAGCTTATGGGCAGGGCCCTACGAGCAGTACTTC.

Comments on this clone: Other DNA sequences of this sample code for an identical CDR3. This chain connects TRBV20-1 to TRBJ2-5; D call uncertain. The CDR3 totals 11 residues. Germline V lookup: CDR1 DFQATT, CDR2 SNEGSKA (reference sequence). V lost 6 bases to trimming and J lost 2 bases, with 7 bases between them. Here the CDR3 reads CSAGLQETQYF. CDR3 bases: TGCAGTGCCGGGTTACAAGAGACCCAGTACTTC.

This clone occurred once. CDR3 nucleotides: TGTGCCAGCACCGCCCCGGTGCACAATGAGCAGTTCTTC. This gives the protein CASTAPVHNEQFF. The chain uses TRBV6-5 and TRBJ2-1; D remains ambiguous. V was pared by 7 bases and J by 5 bases, with 12 bases between. The CDR3 is made up of 13 amino acids. Looked up from germline, CDR1 is MNHEY and CDR2 is SVGAGI.

In the case of this clone: Within the sample, other DNA sequences also encode this same CDR3. This chain links TRBV7-9 with TRBJ2-7, with D possibly matching TRBD1 (6 bases). Looked up from germline, CDR1 is SEHNR and CDR2 is FQNEAQ (reference sequence). This CDR3 comprises 12 residues. The V and J ends lost 5 bases and 3 bases respectively, with 8 bases between them. CDR3 DNA sequence: TGTGCCAGCAGCAAGACAGGCTACGAGCAGTACTTC. Translation: CASSKTGYEQYF.

The rearrangement joins TRBV28 to TRBJ2-7; D possibly corresponds to TRBD2 (7 bases). From germline, CDR1 is MDHEN and CDR2 SYDVKM. This CDR3 spans 13 amino acids. V was pared by 3 bases and J by 7 bases, with 13 bases between. DNA of the CDR3: TGTGCCAGCAGTTTCGCGGGGGCGGGAGAGCAGTACTTC. It is translated as CASSFAGAGEQYF.

This clone was observed many times. The V gene is TRBV30, the J gene TRBJ2-3; no clear D gene. CDR1 is GTSNPN and CDR2 is SVGIG in the germline V gene (reference sequence). The CDR3 has 11 residues. V was shortened by 2 bases and J by 6 bases, with 6 bases between the two germline ends. The DNA of the CDR3 is TGTGCCTGGAGTCCGAAGGATACGCAGTATTTT. Its translation: CAWSPKDTQYF.

V is TRBV19 and J is TRBJ1-2, with 9 nucleotides matching TRBD1. Germline values: CDR1 LNHDA, CDR2 SQIVND (reference sequence). Germline trimming cut 4 bases from V and 6 bases from J; bases unmatched to any gene: 9. The CDR3 is 15 amino acids. The CDR3 sequence: CASSTRTGALDGYTF. The CDR3 DNA follows: TGTGCCAGTAGTACCCGGACAGGGGCGCTTGATGGCTACACCTTC.

About this clone itself: A far larger clone is one nucleotide away, so this likely arose from a read error. This sequence joins TRBV28 and TRBJ1-1, with D uncertain. CDR1 is MDHEN and CDR2 is SYDVKM in the germline V gene. This CDR3 has 13 amino acids. V lost 1 base and J 7 bases, leaving 10 bases between the germline ends. CDR3 loop: CASSLSGIVEAFF. In nucleotides, the CDR3 is TGTGCCAGCAGTTTATCCGGGATAGTTGAAGCTTTCTTT.

CDR3 sequence: CASSQTYQGAKRAEQFF. CDR3 in DNA: TGTGCCAGCAGCCAAACATACCAAGGAGCGAAGAGGGCTGAGCAGTTCTTC. J is TRBJ2-1 and V is TRBV7-6; perhaps TRBD2 as D (5 bases). The CDR3 extends over 17 amino acids. The ends were cut back, 5 bases at V and 9 bases at J, with 26 bases in the middle. Germline V gene lookup returns CDR1 SGHVS and CDR2 FNYEAQ.

The gene calls are TRBV6-5 and TRBJ2-7, with 13 bases fitting TRBD2. Germline CDR1 and CDR2: MNHEY and SVGAGI. J was trimmed by 5 bases and V by 5 bases; bases with no gene match: 6. The CDR3 is 15 amino acids. In DNA form, the CDR3 reads TGTGCCAGCAGTGGCGGACTAGCGGGAGTCAACGAGCAGTACTTC. Protein: CASSGGLAGVNEQYF.